Below are 29 T cell receptor beta chains sequenced from a single sample in a study of response to subunit inactivated influenza vaccine. A single record per CDR3 protein comes from TCRdb applying MiXCR to the RT-PCR reads. The table lists about 700,000 distinct CDR3 sequences, 15% to 18% of them singletons. Specimen: PBMCs from blood, collected roughly 12 days after vaccination. These receptors all come from a man aged 45-65 years who received an inactivated influenza vaccine.

This clonotype was found a few times. This sequence joins TRBV20-1 and TRBJ2-7, with D perhaps being TRBD1 or TRBD2 (5 bases each). Germline values: CDR1 DFQATT, CDR2 SNEGSKA (reference sequence). CDR3 size: 13 residues. V lost 6 bases, J lost 0 bases, and 12 bases lay in between. The CDR3 loop reads CSATGTVSYEQYF. For the CDR3, the DNA is TGCAGTGCAACCGGGACGGTCTCCTACGAGCAGTACTTC.

As regards this clonotype: A much larger clonotype is one base distant, so this may be a read error. The conserved closing phenylalanine or tryptophan is absent in this CDR3, likely reflecting a read error. The gene calls are TRBV7-9 and TRBJ1-5, with no clear D. CDR1 is SEHNR, CDR2 FQNEAQ, per germline (reference sequence). The CDR3 extends over 12 amino acids. V lost 3 bases and J 3 bases, leaving 3 bases between the germline ends. Written as DNA, the CDR3 is TGTGCCAGCAGCTTGGACAATCAGCCCCAGCATATT. Protein product: CASSLDNQPQHI.

The chain links TRBV3-1 to TRBJ2-1, with a weak D call TRBD1 (8 bases). V was pared by 4 bases and J by 7 bases, with 23 bases between. CDR1 and CDR2 (germline): LGHDT, YNNKEL (reference sequence). There are 17 residues in the CDR3. Here the CDR3 DNA reads TGTGCCAGCAGCCGGTGGAATTACGGACAGGGAGGGAATGAGCAGTTCTTC. As protein: CASSRWNYGQGGNEQFF.

The chain is built from TRBV20-1 and TRBJ2-7; 15 positions agree with TRBD2. The J segment lost 5 bases and the V segment lost 4 bases, leaving 9 bases of the junction unmatched. CDR1 and CDR2 from the germline V gene are DFQATT and SNEGSKA (reference sequence). The length of the CDR3 is 16 residues. The CDR3 protein is CSANRGLAGGIHEQYF. CDR3 DNA sequence: TGCAGTGCTAATAGGGGACTAGCGGGAGGCATCCACGAGCAGTACTTC.

Of note for this clonotype: This may be a read error, as it is one base from a much larger clone. The chain has TRBV7-9 and TRBJ1-1, with D unclear. Trimming removed 1 base from V and 0 bases from J, with 6 bases in between. The V gene's germline CDR1 is SEHNR and CDR2 FQNEAQ (reference sequence). The CDR3 runs to 14 residues. The CDR3 loop reads CASSLEQLNTEAFF. The CDR3, as DNA: TGTGCCAGCAGCTTAGAACAGTTGAACACTGAAGCTTTCTTT. Full variable domain (remainder filled in from reference TRBV7-9 and TRBJ1-1): DTGVSQNPRHKITKRGQNVTFRCDPISEHNRLYWYRQTLGQGPEFLTYFQNEAQLEKSRLLSDRFSAERPKGSFSTLEIQRTEQGDSAMYLCASSLEQLNTEAFFGQGTRLTVV.

There are many counts of this clonotype. CDR3 protein: CASTHLSVYNEQFF. The CDR3, as DNA: TGTGCCAGCACCCACCTTAGCGTCTACAATGAGCAGTTCTTC. The chain combines TRBV7-2 with TRBJ2-1, with a tentative D call TRBD2 (5 bases). The CDR3 loop spans 14 amino acids. V shed 7 bases and J shed 3 bases, with 13 bases lying between them. Germline assignment: CDR1 SGHTA and CDR2 FQGNSA.

The gene calls are TRBV29-1 and TRBJ1-1, with TRBD1 matching over 10 bases. J was trimmed by 7 bases and V by 2 bases; bases with no gene match: 4. Germline V lookup: CDR1 SQVTM, CDR2 ANQGSEA. The CDR3 extends over 13 amino acids. Written as DNA, the CDR3 is TGCAGCGTTGAACCGACAGGGGGCGGTGAAGCTTTCTTT. This codes for CSVEPTGGGEAFF.

The table lists this clonotype with a few counts. The genes are TRBV2 and TRBJ2-7; the D gene is possibly TRBD1 (7 bases). V shed 4 bases and J shed 4 bases, with 14 bases lying between them. The CDR3 consists of 14 residues. Germline V gene lookup returns CDR1 SNHLY and CDR2 FYNNEI. For the CDR3, the DNA is TGTGCCAGCAGTGGAAGACAGGGAGGTTACGAGCAGTACTTC. Protein product: CASSGRQGGYEQYF.

This sequence joins TRBV20-1 and TRBJ2-7; D is ambiguous. The CDR3 extends over 13 amino acids. Germline lookup yields CDR1 DFQATT and CDR2 SNEGSKA (reference sequence). Trimming cost V 6 bases and J 0 bases, with 12 bases left between them. CDR3 sequence (DNA): TGCAGTGCGCCCCTGACGGACTCCTACGAGCAGTACTTC. The encoded protein is CSAPLTDSYEQYF.

This clonotype was counted at least ten times. The CDR3 here is CASSQESHQPQHF. CDR3 coding DNA: TGCGCCAGCAGCCAAGAGTCGCATCAGCCCCAGCATTTT. The V gene is TRBV4-1, the J gene TRBJ1-5, with D uncertain. Germline V gene data show CDR1 as MGHRA and CDR2 as YSYEKL. The CDR3 sequence is 13 residues long. Trimming shortened V by 0 bases and J by 5 bases, and 5 bases separated the two germline ends.

J is TRBJ1-5 and V is TRBV7-9, with TRBD1 matching 9 bases. V was clipped by 1 base and J by 1 base; unmatched bases: 5. The germline gives CDR1 SEHNR, CDR2 FQNEAQ (reference sequence). This CDR3 region has 17 residues. CDR3 nucleotide sequence: TGTGCCAGCAGCTTAGGTGAGACAGGGGGAAGCAATCAGCCCCAGCATTTT. This translates into CASSLGETGGSNQPQHF. Together with reference TRBV7-9 and TRBJ1-5, the CDR3 gives the full variable domain: DTGVSQNPRHKITKRGQNVTFRCDPISEHNRLYWYRQTLGQGPEFLTYFQNEAQLEKSRLLSDRFSAERPKGSFSTLEIQRTEQGDSAMYLCASSLGETGGSNQPQHFGDGTRLSIL.

V gene TRBV6-1 combines with J gene TRBJ2-5, with a tentative D call TRBD1 (6 bases). Per the germline V gene, CDR1 is MNHNS and CDR2 is SASEGT. Trimming shortened V by 6 bases and J by 2 bases, and 19 bases separated the two germline ends. The CDR3 has 16 amino acids. In DNA, the CDR3 is TGTGCCAGCAGCCAGTGGGGGACACCTCTACAAGAGACCCAGTACTTC. This translates into CASSQWGTPLQETQYF.

This clonotype was found a few times. The rearrangement uses TRBV11-3 and TRBJ2-3; TRBD2 is a possible D gene (6 bases). CDR1 and CDR2 from the germline V gene are SGHNT and YENEEA. Trimming left V 2 bases short and J 4 bases short, with 16 bases between. The CDR3 runs 16 residues. This CDR3 is CASSLSHGRGSDTQYF. The CDR3, as DNA: TGTGCCAGCAGCTTAAGTCACGGGAGAGGGTCAGATACGCAGTATTTT. Supplemented by reference TRBV11-3 and TRBJ2-3, the full variable domain reads EAGVVQSPRYKIIEKKQPVAFWCNPISGHNTLYWYLQNLGQGPELLIRYENEEAVDDSQLPKDRFSAERLKGVDSTLKIQPAELGDSAVYLCASSLSHGRGSDTQYFGPGTRLTVL.

V is TRBV2 and J is TRBJ2-7; D remains ambiguous. The V end lost 8 bases, the J end lost 10 bases, and 12 bases lay between the germline ends. Germline CDR1 reads SNHLY; CDR2 reads FYNNEI. This CDR3 spans 10 amino acids. As DNA, the CDR3 is TGTGCCAGCGGGATCGCCTTTCAGTACTTC. Translating gives CASGIAFQYF.

The J gene is TRBJ2-7, the V gene TRBV4-3; tentative D call: TRBD2 (5 bases). Per germline, CDR1 LGHNA and CDR2 YSLEER. The CDR3 runs 12 residues. V was trimmed by 3 bases and J by 7 bases, leaving 10 bases between them. The CDR3 nucleotides read TGCGCCAGCAGCCACTCATCGGGAGAGCAGTACTTC. Encoded protein: CASSHSSGEQYF.

This clonotype appeared a few times. The rearrangement joins TRBV27 to TRBJ2-7; D remains unclear. This CDR3 is 15 amino acids long. V lost 5 bases, J lost 1 base, and 15 bases lay in between. The V gene's germline CDR1 is MNHEY and CDR2 SMNVEV (reference sequence). CDR3 bases: TGTGCCAGCAGTAGAGTTGGCTCCCTTTCCTACGAGCAGTACTTC. Translating it yields CASSRVGSLSYEQYF.

This clonotype was picked up one time. V is TRBV7-2 and J is TRBJ1-4; no clear D. With 3 bases removed from V and 4 bases from J, the gap between germline ends came to 9 bases. The CDR3 is 14 residues long. The germline gives CDR1 SGHTA, CDR2 FQGNSA. In DNA, the CDR3 is TGTGCCAGCAGCTTGAGGCTTTATAATGAAAAACTGTTTTTT. As protein: CASSLRLYNEKLFF.

This chain links TRBV10-3 with TRBJ2-7; no clear D gene. V lost 2 bases to trimming and J lost 5 bases, with 7 bases between them. Germline assignment: CDR1 ENHRY and CDR2 SYGVKD. CDR3 size: 12 residues. The CDR3 DNA follows: TGTGCCATCAGTGAGGACGGACACGAGCAGTACTTC. It codes for CAISEDGHEQYF.

This clonotype was seen more than once but under ten times. This chain uses TRBV20-1 with TRBJ2-7; maybe TRBD2 (6 bases). V was cut by 4 bases and J by 5 bases, with 15 bases left in between. Germline-derived CDR1 and CDR2 are DFQATT and SNEGSKA (reference sequence). This CDR3 region has 13 residues. The CDR3 nucleotides read TGCAGTGCTAACCGGGACTTTACTCACGAGCAGTACTTC. Amino acid sequence: CSANRDFTHEQYF.

This chain connects TRBV12-3 or TRBV12-4 to TRBJ2-5; D might be TRBD2 (7 bases). The CDR3 runs 15 residues. V lost 5 bases and J lost 1, with 14 bases in between. This CDR3 is CASSRGGKIQETQYF. The CDR3 DNA follows: TGTGCCAGCAGTAGGGGGGGAAAAATCCAAGAGACCCAGTACTTC.

This chain links TRBV28 with TRBJ1-5; D not resolved. The CDR3 runs to 14 residues. CDR1 is MDHEN, CDR2 SYDVKM, per germline. V was cut by 6 bases and J by 6 bases, with 15 bases left in between. The CDR3 coding sequence is TGTGCCAGCAGCCCCACTACCGGCGTTCAGCCCCAGCATTTT. Protein product: CASSPTTGVQPQHF.

V and J are TRBV3-1 and TRBJ1-1; no definite D call. The germline V gene has CDR1 LGHDT and CDR2 YNNKEL (reference sequence). The CDR3 sequence is 12 residues long. V lost 4 bases, J lost 10 bases, and 13 bases lay in between. CDR3 bases: TGTGCCAGCAGCCGGAGAAGGAGTTCAGCTTTCTTT. Its protein product is CASSRRRSSAFF.

This clonotype was seen at least ten times. The CDR3 here is CASSSGQGIPDTQYF. Here the CDR3 DNA reads TGTGCCAGCAGCTCGGGACAGGGGATCCCAGATACGCAGTATTTT. V and J are TRBV7-2 and TRBJ2-3, with 10 positions matching TRBD1. V was clipped by 4 bases and J by 4 bases; unmatched bases: 5. The CDR3 has 15 residues. Germline V CDR1 and CDR2: SGHTA, FQGNSA.

This clonotype has ten or more counts. The genes are TRBV5-1 and TRBJ2-2, with a possible D match to TRBD1 (5 bases). The CDR3 runs to 14 residues. Germline V gives CDR1 SGHRS, CDR2 YFSETQ. The V and J ends lost 3 bases and 4 bases respectively, with 10 bases between them. The CDR3, as DNA: TGCGCCAGCAGCTCCGAGACAGTCACCGGGGAGCTGTTTTTT. Protein product: CASSSETVTGELFF.

In its sample, this clonotype was seen many times. The genes are TRBV12-3 or TRBV12-4 and TRBJ1-5, with a weak D call TRBD1 (5 bases). V lost 2 bases and J lost 4, with 9 bases in between. The CDR3 covers 14 residues. CDR3 in DNA: TGTGCCAGCAGTTTAATGGACACAAATCAGCCCCAGCATTTT. Translation: CASSLMDTNQPQHF.

The table lists this clonotype with a few counts. V usage is TRBV12-3 or TRBV12-4 and J usage is TRBJ1-4; D remains ambiguous. Trimming cost V 6 bases and J 5 bases, with 13 bases left between them. The CDR3 totals 14 residues. The CDR3 protein is CASSPPDGNEKLFF. The CDR3 DNA sequence: TGTGCCAGCAGCCCTCCCGACGGCAATGAAAAACTGTTTTTT.

This clonotype has only a few counts. This rearrangement joins TRBV7-2 to TRBJ2-4; D remains ambiguous. With 3 bases removed from V and 8 bases from J, the gap between germline ends came to 17 bases. The CDR3 length is 15 residues. Germline lookup yields CDR1 SGHTA and CDR2 FQGNSA. In DNA, the CDR3 is TGTGCCAGCAGCTTCTCCCGTCAAAGGGCGGACATTCAGTACTTC. As protein: CASSFSRQRADIQYF.

V usage is TRBV29-1 and J usage is TRBJ2-1; D remains unclear. The ends were cut back, 3 bases at V and 2 bases at J, with 11 bases in the middle. The CDR3 loop spans 14 amino acids. CDR1 is SQVTM and CDR2 is ANQGSEA in the germline V gene. The CDR3, as DNA: TGCAGCGTTGATGGAGCGAGAACCTACAATGAGCAGTTCTTC. Protein: CSVDGARTYNEQFF.

J is TRBJ2-1 and V is TRBV28, with 11 nucleotides matching TRBD1. The CDR3 sequence is 16 residues long. V was pared by 7 bases and J by 8 bases, with 13 bases of the junction left unmatched. Germline lookup yields CDR1 MDHEN and CDR2 SYDVKM. The CDR3 DNA reads TGTGCCAGCAAAAACCAGCGGGACAGGGGGTGGCATGAGCAGTTCTTC. This translates into CASKNQRDRGWHEQFF.